The 15 T cell receptor beta chains below come from one sample, sequenced in a study of patients and donors after allogeneic stem cell transplantation. TCRdb re-analysed the RT-PCR reads in MiXCR, keeping a single row per CDR3 protein. The table has about 960,000 distinct CDR3 sequences, roughly 17% seen once. The sequenced sample consisted of blood, either unsorted or a sorted T cell fraction (not recorded which). The receptors derive from a human donor who was either an allogeneic HSCT recipient or a stem cell or donor lymphocyte infusion donor (not recorded which). It is not recorded whose cells these are; they may come from a transplant donor.

In this sample, this clonotype turned up a few times. The rearrangement joins TRBV5-1 to TRBJ2-1; tentatively, D is TRBD1 or TRBD2 (5 bases each). The CDR3 extends over 14 amino acids. Trimming removed 0 bases from V and 10 bases from J, with 14 bases in between. Germline loops: CDR1 SGHRS, CDR2 YFSETQ. The DNA for the CDR3 is TGCGCCAGCAGCTTGGAAGGGGACGAGCACGAGCAGTTCTTC. It is translated as CASSLEGDEHEQFF. The full variable domain, completed using reference TRBV5-1 and TRBJ2-1, is KAGVTQTPRYLIKTRGQQVTLSCSPISGHRSVSWYQQTPGQGLQFLFEYFSETQRNKGNFPGRFSGRQFSNSRSEMNVSTLELGDSALYLCASSLEGDEHEQFFGPGTRLTVL.

In this sample, this clonotype turned up many times. The rearrangement links TRBV11-2 to TRBJ2-1, with D perhaps matching TRBD2 (6 bases). V was cut by 4 bases and J by 4 bases, with 11 bases left in between. CDR3 length equals 14 residues. Per the germline V gene, CDR1 is SGHAT and CDR2 is FQNNGV. The DNA of the CDR3 is TGTGCCAGCAGCTCCTGGGACTCGTACAATGAGCAGTTCTTC. Translated: CASSSWDSYNEQFF.

This clonotype has just a few counts. This chain joins TRBV5-5 and TRBJ2-3; 7 bases fit TRBD1. Unmatched junction bases numbered 5, after V lost 2 bases and J lost 2 bases. The CDR3 totals 15 residues. The germline V gene encodes CDR1 SGHKS and CDR2 YYEKEE (reference sequence). This CDR3 is CASSFRGLPTDTQYF. The CDR3, as DNA: TGTGCCAGCAGCTTTAGGGGGCTCCCCACAGATACGCAGTATTTT.

This clonotype was seen repeatedly, ten times or more. This chain connects TRBV21-1 to TRBJ2-7; the table names TRBD1, a call not compared with the DNA. TRBV21-1 is flagged as a pseudogene. The length of the CDR3 is 13 residues. The CDR3 protein is CASSKGSGFEQYF. CDR3 DNA: TGTGCCAGCAGCAAAGGGTCAGGGTTCGAGCAGTACTTC.

The gene calls are TRBV5-1 and TRBJ2-4; TRBD2 might be the D (5 bases). The V gene's germline CDR1 is SGHRS and CDR2 YFSETQ. CDR3 length equals 18 residues. The germline V and J ends were trimmed by 0 bases and 0 bases, with 16 bases remaining between them. CDR3 region: CASSLGVRSGRAKNIQYF. CDR3 DNA: TGCGCCAGCAGCTTGGGGGTTCGTTCGGGAAGAGCCAAAAACATTCAGTACTTC.

This clonotype has a count of ten or more. This sequence joins TRBV12-3 or TRBV12-4 and TRBJ1-1; no definite D call. The V gene lost 2 bases and the J gene lost 0 bases, with 13 bases spanning the gap. This CDR3 has 16 amino acids. The CDR3 region has the DNA TGTGCCAGCAGTTTAATTCAGTACAACATGAACACTGAAGCTTTCTTT. Protein sequence: CASSLIQYNMNTEAFF.

The chain is built from TRBV5-1 and TRBJ2-3, with D uncertain. The V and J ends lost 0 bases and 4 bases respectively, with 21 bases between them. Germline loops: CDR1 SGHRS, CDR2 YFSETQ. The CDR3 has 18 amino acids. The CDR3, as DNA: TGCGCCAGCAGCTTGGAGGCGGCTAGTCTTAAGGTCGCAGATACGCAGTATTTT. This encodes CASSLEAASLKVADTQYF.

This clonotype came up many times. This chain links TRBV12-3 or TRBV12-4 with TRBJ2-4; TRBD2 agrees at 14 bases. The V gene end was trimmed by 5 bases and the J gene end by 0 bases; junction bases not matched to a gene: 12. This CDR3 spans 20 amino acids. The CDR3 bases are TGTGCCAGCAGTCCAGCCTATTGGACTAGCGGGGGGCTAGCCAAAAACATTCAGTACTTC. Amino acid sequence: CASSPAYWTSGGLAKNIQYF.

This chain connects TRBV20-1 to TRBJ2-6; 7 bases are shared with TRBD1. Per the germline V gene, CDR1 is DFQATT and CDR2 is SNEGSKA (reference sequence). CDR3 length: 15 amino acids. V shed 3 bases, J shed 9 bases, and the junction held 11 bases outside the gene matches. CDR3: CSARSQDRKNNVLTF. The CDR3 nucleotides read TGCAGTGCTAGGTCCCAGGACAGGAAAAACAACGTCCTGACTTTC.

This clonotype has just a few counts. The chain combines TRBV5-6 with TRBJ2-1, with TRBD1 matching over 9 bases. The CDR3 covers 15 residues. Germline V CDR1 and CDR2: SGHDT, YYEEEE. The V and J ends lost 4 bases and 6 bases, in that order; junction bases with no gene match: 8. Here the CDR3 DNA reads TGTGCCAGCAGCCCTGGACAGGGGATCGCCAATGAGCAGTTCTTC. Translated: CASSPGQGIANEQFF.

This chain links TRBV20-1 with TRBJ1-2; D not resolved. V lost 3 bases to trimming and J lost 2 bases, with 7 bases between them. The CDR3 has 12 amino acids. Germline CDR1 reads DFQATT; CDR2 reads SNEGSKA (reference sequence). The CDR3 DNA follows: TGCAGTGCTAGGGACTCCAACTATGGCTACACCTTC. Translated, it gives CSARDSNYGYTF.

This clonotype was detected a few times. Here the CDR3 DNA reads TGCGCCAGCAGCGCCACAGGTCGATCGGGACTAGCGGGCCAAGAGACCCAGTACTTC. As protein: CASSATGRSGLAGQETQYF. The chain employs TRBV5-1 and TRBJ2-5, with 12 bases aligning to TRBD2. Germline assignment: CDR1 SGHRS and CDR2 YFSETQ. The CDR3 loop spans 19 amino acids. V gave up 4 bases and J gave up 1 base; unmatched junction bases: 14.

This clonotype was detected a few times. The chain couples TRBV3-1 to TRBJ2-5; TRBD2 matches 7 bases. V lost 3 bases and J lost 3; bases outside the gene matches: 7. The CDR3 loop spans 15 amino acids. Germline V lookup: CDR1 LGHDT, CDR2 YNNKEL (reference sequence). CDR3 sequence reads: CASSHLGGKEETQYF. For the CDR3, the DNA is TGTGCCAGCAGCCACCTGGGAGGGAAAGAAGAGACCCAGTACTTC.

This clonotype was counted between two and nine times. The gene calls are TRBV20-1 and TRBJ2-2; 7 bases line up with TRBD1. Per the germline V gene, CDR1 is DFQATT and CDR2 is SNEGSKA (reference sequence). With 8 bases clipped from V and 4 bases from J, the junction kept 7 bases outside the gene matches. The CDR3 has 13 amino acids. CDR3 loop: CSTMDRTTGELFF. The CDR3 DNA reads as TGCAGTACCATGGACAGGACCACCGGGGAGCTGTTTTTT.

This clonotype has more than one count but fewer than ten. This rearrangement joins TRBV3-1 to TRBJ1-2; TRBD1 is a possible D gene (5 bases). V was trimmed by 3 bases and J by 9 bases, leaving 14 bases between them. Germline-derived CDR1 and CDR2 are LGHDT and YNNKEL (reference sequence). There are 13 residues in the CDR3. The CDR3 is CASSHRQSTSYTF. The CDR3, as DNA: TGTGCCAGCAGCCACCGACAGTCGACGAGCTACACCTTC.